Below are 16 T cell receptor beta chains sequenced from a single sample in a study of CD8 T cells in ankylosing spondylitis. Study-wide results and caveats: About 8 highly homologous variants formed a TCR beta motif that appeared characteristic of ankylosing spondylitis blood.

TCRdb reprocessed the 5' RACE reads via MiXCR and lists one record per CDR3 protein. The profile shows about 700,000 distinct CDR3 sequences, around 20% of them singletons. These receptors have no identified antigens. The material sequenced was blood, either unsorted or a sorted T cell fraction (not recorded which). These receptors originate from a male donor with ankylosing spondylitis.

This chain uses TRBV13 with TRBJ2-1; the D is unclear. The V end was cut by 5 bases, the J end by 9 bases, with 8 bases between. Per the germline V gene, CDR1 is PRHDT and CDR2 is FYEKMQ (reference sequence). The CDR3 covers 11 residues. The CDR3, as DNA: TGTGCCAGCAGCCGGCACGGTGAGCAGTTCTTC. Its protein product is CASSRHGEQFF.

In this sample, this clonotype turned up a few times. The gene calls are TRBV20-1 and TRBJ2-7; D ambiguous. CDR1 and CDR2 (germline): DFQATT, SNEGSKA (reference sequence). The CDR3 is made up of 12 amino acids. The germline V and J ends were trimmed by 8 bases and 1 base, with 12 bases remaining between them. The CDR3 sequence: CSLGSQSYEQYF. CDR3 DNA: TGCAGTCTGGGCAGCCAATCCTACGAGCAGTACTTC.

This clonotype was observed a handful of times. This chain joins TRBV20-1 and TRBJ2-3, with 10 bases identical to TRBD2. Germline V gene data show CDR1 as DFQATT and CDR2 as SNEGSKA (reference sequence). The V and J ends lost 0 bases and 4 bases, in that order; junction bases with no gene match: 4. CDR3 length: 15 residues. The CDR3 region is CSARDLAGVSDTQYF. CDR3 sequence (DNA): TGCAGTGCTAGAGATCTAGCGGGAGTGTCAGATACGCAGTATTTT.

The V and J genes are TRBV11-2 and TRBJ2-7; no firm D call. Germline CDR1 is SGHAT and CDR2 is FQNNGV. CDR3 length: 13 amino acids. The germline V and J ends were trimmed by 1 base and 6 bases, with 10 bases remaining between them. This CDR3 is CASSLGTMTEQYF. CDR3 nucleotide sequence: TGTGCCAGCAGCTTAGGCACGATGACCGAGCAGTACTTC. The full variable domain, with the rest looked up from reference TRBV11-2 and TRBJ2-7, is EAGVAQSPRYKIIEKRQSVAFWCNPISGHATLYWYQQILGQGPKLLIQFQNNGVVDDSQLPKDRFSAERLKGVDSTLKIQPAKLEDSAVYLCASSLGTMTEQYFGPGTRLTVT.

J is TRBJ2-5 and V is TRBV6-1, with D perhaps assigned TRBD1 or TRBD2 (5 bases each). The CDR3 is 16 residues long. Trimming cost V 0 bases and J 2 bases, with 13 bases left between them. Germline V gene sequence: CDR1 MNHNS, CDR2 SASEGT. The CDR3 nucleotides are TGTGCCAGCAGTGAAGCGCTGGGGGACCCTCAAGAGACCCAGTACTTC. Translated, it gives CASSEALGDPQETQYF.

A few counts support this clonotype. V and J are TRBV3-1 and TRBJ1-2, with D unclear. CDR1 LGHDT and CDR2 YNNKEL come from the germline V gene (reference sequence). The CDR3 is 13 amino acids. V lost 4 bases to trimming and J lost 4 bases, with 10 bases between them. The DNA for the CDR3 is TGTGCCAGCAGCCGAGGACTCCGCTATGGCTACACCTTC. Residues: CASSRGLRYGYTF.

The genes are TRBV4-1 and TRBJ2-7, with D unresolved. The V and J ends lost 1 base and 0 bases respectively, with 10 bases between them. The CDR3 sequence is 15 residues long. Germline CDR1 MGHRA, CDR2 YSYEKL. The CDR3 protein is CASSQGGSNSYEQYF. CDR3 bases: TGCGCCAGCAGCCAAGGAGGCAGTAACTCCTACGAGCAGTACTTC.

This chain connects TRBV12-3 or TRBV12-4 to TRBJ2-7; 9 positions agree with TRBD2. The CDR3 is 15 amino acids. J was trimmed by 5 bases and V by 3 bases; bases with no gene match: 8. As DNA, the CDR3 is TGTGCCAGCAGTTTTGGGACTAGCCGCGGTAACGAGCAGTACTTC. It encodes CASSFGTSRGNEQYF.

The chain joins TRBV29-1 to TRBJ2-1, with D tentatively TRBD1 or TRBD2 (6 bases each). Germline-derived CDR1 and CDR2 are SQVTM and ANQGSEA. Trimming took 0 bases from V and 8 from J, leaving 17 bases between them. This CDR3 spans 15 amino acids. The CDR3 here is CSVEDGGWGRDEQFF. The DNA of the CDR3 is TGCAGCGTTGAAGATGGGGGGTGGGGGCGGGATGAGCAGTTCTTC.

J is TRBJ2-1 and V is TRBV24-1, with 8 bases aligning to TRBD1. The CDR3 sequence is 13 residues long. The germline CDR1 and CDR2 sequences are KGHDR and SFDVKD. J gave up 9 bases and V 0 bases, and 0 bases lay outside the gene matches. The CDR3 DNA reads as TGTGCCACCAGTGATTTGGACAGGGGTGAGCAGTTCTTC. Residues: CATSDLDRGEQFF.

The CDR3 DNA reads as TGTGCCAGCAGTTTAGGGGGCTTCACTGAAGCTTTCTTT. This codes for CASSLGGFTEAFF. The chain recombines TRBV27 with TRBJ1-1; a possible D gene is TRBD1 (6 bases). The CDR3 sequence is 13 residues long. The V end lost 2 bases, the J end lost 4 bases, and 8 bases lay between the germline ends. Germline-derived CDR1 and CDR2 are MNHEY and SMNVEV (reference sequence).

CDR3 bases: TGCAGTGCTAGAGACCTTGGGGGGTCTACTGAAGCTTTCTTT. Translation: CSARDLGGSTEAFF. The V call is TRBV20-1, the J call TRBJ1-1; perhaps TRBD1 as D (5 bases). The V gene lost 0 bases and the J gene lost 5 bases, with 13 bases spanning the gap. CDR1 and CDR2 (germline): DFQATT, SNEGSKA (reference sequence). CDR3 length: 14 amino acids.

This clonotype has more than one count but fewer than ten. The chain has TRBV6-1 and TRBJ1-1; tentatively, D is TRBD1 (6 bases). The CDR3 extends over 13 amino acids. V was trimmed by 6 bases and J by 6 bases, leaving 14 bases between them. Germline lookup yields CDR1 MNHNS and CDR2 SASEGT. Here the CDR3 DNA reads TGTGCCAGCAGGATATTCGGACAGCCTGAAGCTTTCTTT. Its protein product is CASRIFGQPEAFF.

This clonotype was recorded once. The chain carries TRBV6-1 and TRBJ2-1; D is undetermined. The CDR3 consists of 14 residues. Deletions cut 3 bases from V and 6 bases from J, with 12 bases between. Germline V gene lookup returns CDR1 MNHNS and CDR2 SASEGT. This CDR3 reads CASSDAKRSNEQFF. The CDR3 nucleotides are TGTGCCAGCAGTGACGCCAAGCGTTCCAATGAGCAGTTCTTC.

The chain recombines TRBV12-3 or TRBV12-4 with TRBJ2-7; 9 nucleotides align to TRBD1. V lost 5 bases, J lost 5 bases, and 7 bases stayed unmatched. The CDR3 spans 14 residues. CDR3 DNA sequence: TGTGCCAGCAGTCCAACAGGGGGCCGGGACGAGCAGTACTTC. Protein product: CASSPTGGRDEQYF.

This clonotype was counted only a few times. V is TRBV29-1 and J is TRBJ2-7; D is possibly TRBD2 (5 bases). Germline values: CDR1 SQVTM, CDR2 ANQGSEA. The V end lost 7 bases, the J end lost 3 bases, and 16 bases lay between the germline ends. This CDR3 is 13 amino acids long. The CDR3 DNA reads as TGCAGCGCCGAAATAGCGTTGGGCTACGAGCAGTACTTC. It encodes CSAEIALGYEQYF.